The 3 T cell receptor beta chains below were found in one sample sequenced in a study of T-cell memory formation after mild COVID-19. TCRdb re-derived calls from the 5' RACE reads in MiXCR, one entry per CDR3 protein. The data show about 350,000 distinct CDR3 sequences, roughly 15% seen once. Material: PBMCs or a T cell subset sorted from them (not recorded which). The source is a man younger than 30 who had mild COVID-19 (a few samples of this study predate the infection). Cell type and time point are not known.

This clonotype was picked up a small number of times. The gene calls are TRBV5-1 and TRBJ2-5; D is possibly TRBD2 (6 bases). This CDR3 has 13 amino acids. Germline values: CDR1 SGHRS, CDR2 YFSETQ. Trimming removed 5 bases at V and 5 bases at J, with 13 bases between. This chain's CDR3 is CASSRDFAETQYF. The CDR3 coding sequence is TGCGCCAGCAGTAGGGACTTCGCGGAGACCCAGTACTTC. Filled out from reference TRBV5-1 and TRBJ2-5, the complete variable domain reads KAGVTQTPRYLIKTRGQQVTLSCSPISGHRSVSWYQQTPGQGLQFLFEYFSETQRNKGNFPGRFSGRQFSNSRSEMNVSTLELGDSALYLCASSRDFAETQYFGPGTRLLVL.

This clonotype was detected only a few times. The rearrangement joins TRBV4-2 to TRBJ2-5; tentative D call: TRBD1 (6 bases). The germline V and J ends were trimmed by 2 bases and 1 base, with 14 bases remaining between them. The CDR3 extends over 16 amino acids. CDR1 is LGHNA and CDR2 is YNFKEQ in the germline V gene. The CDR3 sequence is CASSQLPGTPQETQYF. The CDR3 DNA reads TGTGCCAGCAGCCAACTCCCAGGGACACCCCAAGAGACCCAGTACTTC.

The table lists this clonotype with a few counts. The CDR3 bases are TGCGCCAGCAGCTTGGGATACGGGTATGAGCAGTTCTTC. Its protein product is CASSLGYGYEQFF. The genes are TRBV5-1 and TRBJ2-1; D not resolved. Trimming shortened V by 0 bases and J by 8 bases, and 9 bases separated the two germline ends. CDR1 SGHRS and CDR2 YFSETQ come from the germline V gene. The CDR3 extends over 13 amino acids.